Following are 8 T cell receptor beta chains from one sample sequenced in a study of T cell responses to AZD1222 COVID-19 vaccine. Profiled with immunoSEQ multiplex PCR; TCRdb holds only in-frame clones, not every one. Among roughly 100,000 clones listed, approximately 89% were seen once. The source material was peripheral blood, sampled on day 0 of AZD1222 vaccination. The receptor set was obtained from an adult in good health.

V and J are TRBV27 and TRBJ1-2; D uncertain. CDR3 size: 15 residues. Germline loops: CDR1 MNHEY, CDR2 SMNVEV (reference sequence). The V gene lost 1 base and the J gene lost 5 bases, with 14 bases spanning the gap. Here the CDR3 reads CASSLYHGLGYGYTF. CDR3 in DNA: TGTGCCAGCAGTTTATATCATGGGTTAGGATATGGCTACACCTTC.

The V and J genes are TRBV7-9 and TRBJ1-1, with D perhaps matching TRBD1 (5 bases). The CDR3 has 14 residues. The V end was cut by 5 bases, the J end by 1 base, with 11 bases between. Germline CDR1 reads SEHNR; CDR2 reads FQNEAQ (reference sequence). The CDR3 loop is CASSPPGPNTEAFF. The CDR3 coding sequence is TGTGCCAGCAGCCCCCCGGGACCGAACACTGAAGCTTTCTTT.

CDR3 nucleotides: TGTGCCAGCAGTCCCCCCCGGGGTAGAAAAAGTCAGCCCCAGCATTTT. Encoded protein: CASSPPRGRKSQPQHF. The V gene is TRBV28, the J gene TRBJ1-5, with no clear D. The germline V and J ends were trimmed by 5 bases and 6 bases, with 20 bases remaining between them. The CDR3 spans 16 residues. The germline CDR1 and CDR2 sequences are MDHEN and SYDVKM.

The V gene is TRBV11-3, the J gene TRBJ2-1; D gene uncertain. CDR1 is SGHNT, CDR2 YENEEA, per germline. The CDR3 runs 16 residues. V was trimmed by 3 bases and J by 2 bases, leaving 14 bases between them. As DNA, the CDR3 is TGTGCCAGCAGCTTGGACGGCGGAAATCCCTACAATGAGCAGTTCTTC. Translation: CASSLDGGNPYNEQFF.

V gene TRBV27 combines with J gene TRBJ1-3; TRBD1 is a possible D gene (5 bases). V was pared by 3 bases and J by 3 bases, with 12 bases between. Looked up from germline, CDR1 is MNHEY and CDR2 is SMNVEV (reference sequence). The CDR3 is 15 residues long. The CDR3 DNA sequence: TGTGCCAGCAGTTTGAGGGGTTTCGATGGAAACACCATATATTTT. Encoded protein: CASSLRGFDGNTIYF.

The rearrangement links TRBV2 to TRBJ1-4; D ambiguous. The V gene's germline CDR1 is SNHLY and CDR2 FYNNEI. This CDR3 comprises 13 residues. V lost 6 bases to trimming and J lost 0 bases, with 5 bases between them. CDR3 sequence reads: CASRNPTNEKLFF. The CDR3 DNA is TGTGCCAGCAGGAATCCAACTAATGAAAAACTGTTTTTT.

The chain joins TRBV28 to TRBJ2-7; unclear D gene. Germline CDR1 MDHEN, CDR2 SYDVKM. The germline V and J ends were trimmed by 1 base and 3 bases, with 7 bases remaining between them. The CDR3 length is 13 residues. In DNA, the CDR3 is TGTGCCAGCAGTTTATCTGCGGACTACGAGCAGTACTTC. Residues: CASSLSADYEQYF.

The CDR3 loop reads CATSDLRQGRETQYF. CDR3 bases: TGTGCCACCAGTGATTTGCGGCAGGGGCGAGAGACCCAGTACTTC. The chain recombines TRBV24-1 with TRBJ2-5, with a tentative D call TRBD1 (6 bases). The germline V and J ends were trimmed by 0 bases and 4 bases, with 11 bases remaining between them. Germline V CDR1 and CDR2: KGHDR, SFDVKD. CDR3 length: 15 amino acids.